The 20 T cell receptor beta chains presented below share a single source sample, sequenced in a study of blood T cell repertoires in COVID-19. The data were produced by immunoSEQ multiplex PCR, yet TCRdb's version contains in-frame clones alone and is incomplete. The sample shows approximately 460,000 clones, roughly nine tenths of them seen only once. Sequencing used peripheral blood. These receptors were collected from a man aged 18 to 30 with COVID-19, enrolled during active disease.

This clone was seen more than once but under ten times. The chain combines TRBV2 with TRBJ1-1; D is possibly TRBD1 (6 bases). Per the germline V gene, CDR1 is SNHLY and CDR2 is FYNNEI. Trimming shortened V by 3 bases and J by 6 bases, and 17 bases separated the two germline ends. The CDR3 totals 15 residues. CDR3 protein: CASSDLGHRSSEAFF. CDR3 coding DNA: TGTGCCAGCAGTGATCTGGGACATCGGTCCTCTGAAGCTTTCTTT. Full variable domain (outside the CDR3, taken from reference TRBV2 and TRBJ1-1): EPEVTQTPSHQVTQMGQEVILRCVPISNHLYFYWYRQILGQKVEFLVSFYNNEISEKSEIFDDQFSVERPDGSNFTLKIRSTKLEDSAMYFCASSDLGHRSSEAFFGQGTRLTVV.

This clone is a singleton in its sample. The chain couples TRBV19 to TRBJ2-2; D is perhaps TRBD1 (6 bases). The CDR3 has 14 residues. The germline V gene has CDR1 LNHDA and CDR2 SQIVND (reference sequence). With 8 bases removed from V and 5 bases from J, the gap between germline ends came to 15 bases. CDR3: CASLRDIKTGELFF. The CDR3 DNA reads as TGTGCCAGTCTCCGGGACATTAAAACCGGGGAGCTGTTTTTT. The full variable domain, with the rest looked up from reference TRBV19 and TRBJ2-2, is DGGITQSPKYLFRKEGQNVTLSCEQNLNHDAMYWYRQDPGQGLRLIYYSQIVNDFQKGDIAEGYSVSREKKESFPLTVTSAQKNPTAFYLCASLRDIKTGELFFGEGSRLTVL.

CDR3 amino acids: CASSQGPNEQFF. Here the CDR3 DNA reads TGTGCCAGCAGTCAGGGTCCCAATGAGCAGTTCTTC. The V gene is TRBV16, the J gene TRBJ2-1, with D possibly matching TRBD1 (5 bases). V was clipped by 6 bases and J by 6 bases, with 9 bases between them. This CDR3 comprises 12 residues. Germline-derived CDR1 and CDR2 are KGHSY and FQNENV.

The chain links TRBV6-5 to TRBJ2-1; tentative D call: TRBD2 (5 bases). The V end lost 6 bases, the J end lost 4 bases, and 16 bases lay between the germline ends. The CDR3 consists of 15 residues. CDR1 is MNHEY and CDR2 is SVGAGI in the germline V gene. CDR3 coding DNA: TGTGCCAGCAGCCAGAGTTACTCGGGGTACAATGAGCAGTTCTTC. It specifies CASSQSYSGYNEQFF.

The chain joins TRBV6-5 to TRBJ2-5; tentatively, D is TRBD1 (6 bases). Germline loops: CDR1 MNHEY, CDR2 SVGAGI. This CDR3 has 14 amino acids. V shed 2 bases and J shed 5 bases, with 12 bases lying between them. This CDR3 is CASSYIGGRETQYF. In nucleotides, the CDR3 is TGTGCCAGCAGTTACATTGGGGGCAGGGAGACCCAGTACTTC.

V is TRBV2 and J is TRBJ1-5; maybe TRBD1 (6 bases). V gave up 4 bases and J gave up 0 bases, with 13 bases separating them. From germline, CDR1 is SNHLY and CDR2 FYNNEI. The CDR3 sequence is 16 residues long. Here the CDR3 DNA reads TGTGCCAGCAGTGTTCAGGGACATAATAGCAATCAGCCCCAGCATTTT. Translated, it gives CASSVQGHNSNQPQHF.

The chain combines TRBV7-9 with TRBJ2-7; a possible D gene is TRBD1 (5 bases). V dropped 1 base and J dropped 2 bases, with 9 bases sitting between them. In germline, CDR1 is SEHNR, CDR2 FQNEAQ (reference sequence). The CDR3 is made up of 14 amino acids. In DNA form, the CDR3 reads TGTGCCAGCAGCTTAGAGTTAGGGGCCTACGAGCAGTACTTC. Amino acids: CASSLELGAYEQYF.

The chain links TRBV4-1 to TRBJ2-7; 7 bases agree with TRBD1. The CDR3 spans 15 residues. Germline V gene lookup returns CDR1 MGHRA and CDR2 YSYEKL. With V trimmed by 4 bases and J by 6 bases, 12 bases remained unmatched. The DNA of the CDR3 is TGCGCCAGCAGCCTTACCGGGACAGCGTCACGCGAGCAGTACTTC. It yields the protein CASSLTGTASREQYF.

Only a few counts were recorded for this clone. This chain uses TRBV6-5 with TRBJ1-5; 9 bases match TRBD1. The junction had 6 bases not matched to a gene; V was cut back by 5 bases and J by 7 bases. Germline loops: CDR1 MNHEY, CDR2 SVGAGI. The CDR3 spans 14 residues. The CDR3 nucleotides read TGTGCCAGCAGTCCGGGACAGGGAGTCCAGCCCCAGCATTTT. Amino acids: CASSPGQGVQPQHF.

This clone has only one observation. This chain links TRBV18 with TRBJ2-3; TRBD1 matches at 9 bases. Germline V CDR1 and CDR2: KGHSH, LQKENI. Trimming cost V 5 bases and J 3 bases; bases outside gene matches: 12. The CDR3 loop spans 17 amino acids. The CDR3 nucleotides read TGTGCCAGCTCAAACCTAACTCCGGGACAGGGAACAGATACGCAGTATTTT. The encoded protein is CASSNLTPGQGTDTQYF.

The rearrangement links TRBV6-1 to TRBJ2-7; TRBD2 matches 7 bases. The CDR3 spans 14 residues. Germline-derived CDR1 and CDR2 are MNHNS and SASEGT. Germline trimming cut 0 bases from V and 5 bases from J; bases unmatched to any gene: 4. CDR3 loop: CASSEAGGSDEQYF. In DNA form, the CDR3 reads TGTGCCAGCAGTGAAGCGGGGGGGTCCGACGAGCAGTACTTC.

The chain joins TRBV29-1 to TRBJ2-1, with 7 bases fitting TRBD1. The V gene's germline CDR1 is SQVTM and CDR2 ANQGSEA. Trimming at V came to 4 bases and at J to 0 bases, leaving 6 bases not matched to a gene. The CDR3 has 15 residues. CDR3 region: CSVVRGYFSYNEQFF. The DNA of the CDR3 is TGCAGCGTTGTCAGGGGGTATTTCTCCTACAATGAGCAGTTCTTC.

The chain employs TRBV27 and TRBJ2-3; D might be TRBD1 (5 bases). V lost 5 bases and J 3 bases, leaving 15 bases between the germline ends. The CDR3 loop spans 15 amino acids. Germline CDR1 is MNHEY and CDR2 is SMNVEV (reference sequence). The CDR3 nucleotides read TGTGCCAGCAGTCCCCGCCAGGGCACGACAGATACGCAGTATTTT. Protein sequence: CASSPRQGTTDTQYF.

The rearrangement uses TRBV2 and TRBJ2-1, with 7 bases lining up with TRBD1. The germline gives CDR1 SNHLY, CDR2 FYNNEI. With V trimmed by 7 bases and J by 4 bases, 10 bases remained unmatched. This CDR3 spans 15 amino acids. The CDR3 region is CASKNRDRGYNEQFF. The CDR3 DNA follows: TGTGCCAGCAAGAACCGGGACAGAGGGTACAATGAGCAGTTCTTC.

The J gene is TRBJ2-7, the V gene TRBV10-3, with 9 bases lining up with TRBD1. This CDR3 region has 14 residues. Trimming cost V 7 bases and J 1 base; bases outside gene matches: 5. Germline CDR1 and CDR2: ENHRY and SYGVKD. The CDR3 nucleotides are TGTGCCATCATGAAGACAGGGGGTTCCTACGAGCAGTACTTC. Its translation: CAIMKTGGSYEQYF.

This chain links TRBV18 with TRBJ2-5; 10 nucleotides match TRBD1. The V gene end was trimmed by 4 bases and the J gene end by 5 bases; junction bases not matched to a gene: 1. CDR3 length: 13 amino acids. Germline assignment: CDR1 KGHSH and CDR2 LQKENI. CDR3 sequence reads: CASSQTGGETQYF. CDR3 coding DNA: TGTGCCAGCTCACAGACAGGGGGCGAGACCCAGTACTTC.

V is TRBV5-1 and J is TRBJ1-1, with no clear D. Germline V lookup: CDR1 SGHRS, CDR2 YFSETQ. Trimming stripped 0 bases from V and 1 base from J, with 10 bases between. This CDR3 is 15 amino acids long. The CDR3: CASSLEGGQNTEAFF. The CDR3 DNA reads TGCGCCAGCAGCTTGGAGGGAGGCCAGAACACTGAAGCTTTCTTT.

The chain is built from TRBV19 and TRBJ2-1, with D unclear. Trimming cost V 0 bases and J 0 bases, with 9 bases left between them. The CDR3 totals 16 residues. The germline V gene has CDR1 LNHDA and CDR2 SQIVND (reference sequence). CDR3 sequence: CASSIDLPSSYNEQFF. The CDR3 DNA reads TGTGCCAGTAGTATAGATTTGCCTAGCTCCTACAATGAGCAGTTCTTC.

This chain connects TRBV18 to TRBJ2-1; 8 bases match TRBD1. This CDR3 region has 12 residues. Germline lookup yields CDR1 KGHSH and CDR2 LQKENI. V shed 3 bases and J 13 bases; nucleotides not matched to a gene: 5. The DNA for the CDR3 is TGTGCCAGCTCACCGAACAGGGGGTTTCAGTTCTTC. As protein: CASSPNRGFQFF. The complete variable domain, with remaining parts taken from reference TRBV18 and TRBJ2-1, reads NAGVMQNPRHLVRRRGQEARLRCSPMKGHSHVYWYRQLPEEGLKFMVYLQKENIIDESGMPKERFSAEFPKEGPSILRIQQVVRGDSAAYFCASSPNRGFQFFGPGTRLTVL.

The genes are TRBV5-4 and TRBJ2-1; TRBD2 is a possible D gene (6 bases). Germline CDR1 SGHNT, CDR2 YYREEE (reference sequence). The CDR3 spans 14 residues. V gave up 0 bases and J gave up 6 bases, with 10 bases separating them. The CDR3, as DNA: TGTGCCAGCAGCTTGGTGGGAGGAGTCAATGAGCAGTTCTTC. It codes for CASSLVGGVNEQFF.